This T cell receptor (beta chain) was found in a study of blood T cell repertoires in COVID-19. In the source study's methods: Reference gene primer amplification yielded estimated nucleated cell counts. Method: immunoSEQ multiplex PCR; TCRdb's copy keeps in-frame clones and lacks some. V, J and clone size derive from that table, while D and trimming were established from the DNA sequence. The repertoire includes under 300,000 clones, roughly 87% of them detected once, and nearly 6.5% sits in the top ten. Participant ages covered roughly 18 to 89 years across approximately 25 US areas. Researchers sorted participants into cohorts using their self-reported clinical history. Germline CDR1 LNHDA, CDR2 SQIVND (reference sequence). V gave up 4 bases and J gave up 5 bases, with 8 bases separating them. This CDR3 is built from 12 residues.

The sequenced sample was PBMCs or T cells enriched from blood (not recorded which). The gene calls are TRBV19 and TRBJ2-5; no firm D call. The sequence derives from a young woman with acute COVID-19. CDR3 in DNA: TGTGCCAGTAGTAACCCCGGGGAGACCCAGTACTTC. Protein sequence: CASSNPGETQYF. The whole variable domain, filled in from reference TRBV19 and TRBJ2-5, reads DGGITQSPKYLFRKEGQNVTLSCEQNLNHDAMYWYRQDPGQGLRLIYYSQIVNDFQKGDIAEGYSVSREKKESFPLTVTSAQKNPTAFYLCASSNPGETQYFGPGTRLLVL.